Following are 8 T cell receptor beta chains from one sample sequenced in a study of T-cell reconstitution after alpha-beta-depleted transplantation in children. Preparation of the TCRbeta library used unique molecular identifiers. TCRdb re-derived calls from the PCR reads in MiXCR, one entry per CDR3 protein. Of some 490,000 distinct CDR3 sequences in the sample, approximately 12% were seen once. This specimen consisted of PBMCs from the stem cell graft donor, obtained from the stem cell graft. These receptors all stem from a human donor who donated a stem cell graft to a child with combined immunodeficiency.

This clonotype was observed at least ten times. The V gene is TRBV3-1, the J gene TRBJ2-5; 7 bases are a match to TRBD1. The CDR3 covers 13 residues. V shed 3 bases, J shed 2 bases, and the junction held 0 bases outside the gene matches. The germline V gene has CDR1 LGHDT and CDR2 YNNKEL (reference sequence). This CDR3 is CASSQDRQETQYF. CDR3 coding DNA: TGTGCCAGCAGCCAGGACAGGCAAGAGACCCAGTACTTC.

The V gene is TRBV5-1, the J gene TRBJ1-2; no firm D call. CDR3 length: 15 residues. Per the germline V gene, CDR1 is SGHRS and CDR2 is YFSETQ. V lost 0 bases and J 0 bases, leaving 9 bases between the germline ends. CDR3 sequence: CASSLAVDSNYGYTF. CDR3 sequence (DNA): TGCGCCAGCAGCTTGGCGGTGGATTCTAACTATGGCTACACCTTC.

This chain links TRBV15 with TRBJ2-7; TRBD2 agrees at 14 bases. V was clipped by 2 bases and J by 4 bases; unmatched bases: 4. Germline-derived CDR1 and CDR2 are LNHNV and YYDKDF (reference sequence). The CDR3 is made up of 16 amino acids. This CDR3 reads CATSRTGLAGGYEQYF. The CDR3, as DNA: TGTGCCACCAGCAGAACCGGACTAGCGGGGGGATACGAGCAGTACTTC.

In this sample, this clonotype turned up many times. The CDR3 region is CASARSGVETQYF. CDR3 coding DNA: TGTGCCAGCGCGAGGAGTGGTGTTGAGACCCAGTACTTC. The chain carries TRBV25-1 and TRBJ2-5, with D uncertain. The CDR3 is 13 residues long. Germline V CDR1 and CDR2: MGHDK, SYGVNS. V lost 8 bases, J lost 5 bases, and 15 bases lay in between.

This chain connects TRBV30 to TRBJ1-2, with TRBD1 matching 7 bases. This CDR3 has 13 amino acids. Trimming removed 2 bases from V and 4 bases from J; junction bases left unmatched: 4. Germline CDR1 and CDR2: GTSNPN and SVGIG (reference sequence). The DNA of the CDR3 is TGTGCCTGGAGTTCACAGGGGACCTATGGCTACACCTTC. It is translated as CAWSSQGTYGYTF. Complete variable domain (other parts from reference TRBV30 and TRBJ1-2): SQTIHQWPATLVQPVGSPLSLECTVEGTSNPNLYWYRQAAGRGLQLLFYSVGIGQISSEVPQNLSASRPQDRQFILSSKKLLLSDSGFYLCAWSSQGTYGYTFGSGTRLTVV.

The table lists this clonotype with many counts. The chain has TRBV5-5 and TRBJ2-2; D is unclear. Trimming left V 0 bases short and J 0 bases short, with 3 bases between. This CDR3 is 14 amino acids long. Per the germline V gene, CDR1 is SGHKS and CDR2 is YYEKEE (reference sequence). The DNA for the CDR3 is TGTGCCAGCAGCTTGGGTGCGAACACCGGGGAGCTGTTTTTT. It translates to CASSLGANTGELFF. The whole variable domain, remainder taken from reference TRBV5-5 and TRBJ2-2, is DAGVTQSPTHLIKTRGQQVTLRCSPISGHKSVSWYQQVLGQGPQFIFQYYEKEERGRGNFPDRFSARQFPNYSSELNVNALLLGDSALYLCASSLGANTGELFFGEGSRLTVL.

This clonotype was detected only a few times. The chain recombines TRBV5-5 with TRBJ2-7; TRBD1 agrees at 7 bases. Germline V CDR1 and CDR2: SGHKS, YYEKEE (reference sequence). This CDR3 has 13 residues. V dropped 3 bases and J dropped 2; count of bases not matched to a gene: 2. The CDR3 nucleotides read TGTGCCAGCAGCTGGGACAGAGCCTACGAGCAGTACTTC. This codes for CASSWDRAYEQYF.

This clonotype was picked up many times. The V gene is TRBV12-3 or TRBV12-4, the J gene TRBJ1-2; 9 bases are shared with TRBD1. Germline trimming cut 5 bases from V and 6 bases from J; bases unmatched to any gene: 4. CDR3 length: 13 amino acids. The CDR3 region is CASSTGTGHGYTF. In DNA, the CDR3 is TGTGCCAGCAGTACCGGGACAGGGCATGGCTACACCTTC.